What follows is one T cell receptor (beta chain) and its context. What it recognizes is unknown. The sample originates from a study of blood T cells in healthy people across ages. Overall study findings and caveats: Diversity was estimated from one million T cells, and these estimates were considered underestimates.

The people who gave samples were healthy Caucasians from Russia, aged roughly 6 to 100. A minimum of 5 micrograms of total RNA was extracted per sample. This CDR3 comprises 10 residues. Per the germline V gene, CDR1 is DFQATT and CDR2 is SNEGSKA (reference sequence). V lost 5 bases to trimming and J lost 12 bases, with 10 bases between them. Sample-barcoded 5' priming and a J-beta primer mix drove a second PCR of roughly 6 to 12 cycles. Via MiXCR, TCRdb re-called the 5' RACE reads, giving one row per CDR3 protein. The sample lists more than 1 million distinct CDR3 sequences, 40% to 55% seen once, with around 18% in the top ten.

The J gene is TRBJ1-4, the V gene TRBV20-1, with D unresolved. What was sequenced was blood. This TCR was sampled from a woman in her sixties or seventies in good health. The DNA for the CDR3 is TGCAGTGCTTTCCTTGGAGAACTGTTTTTT. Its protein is CSAFLGELFF.